The T cell receptor (beta chain) described here comes from a study of blood T cells in healthy people across ages (dated by TCRdb to the mid-2010s). Looking at the study overall: In model experiments, template switching captured roughly one uniquely barcoded TCR beta cDNA molecule for every two T cells. To track age-related changes in TCR beta repertoire diversity, the study relied on deep sequencing normalized with unique cDNA molecular identifiers. Donors of different ages were randomly distributed across sequencing lanes to avoid experimental bias. The study analyzed two additional independent replicas of 1 million unique cDNA reads from the same blood draw for two donors, one aged 18 to 29 and one aged 80 or older. The donors were divided into four age groups: young (average around 17 years), middle-aged (approximately 42), aged (approximately 59) and long-lived (82).

Here is what the overall study found, with its caveats: There was a strong correlation between observed TCR beta diversity and the percentage of naive T cells measured by flow cytometry. Estimates of total diversity based on one million sequenced T cells were considered lower bounds and underestimates. Compared with the aged group, the long-lived group had more naive CD4+ T cells, fewer expanded clones and increased TCR diversity, suggesting age selection. Conclusive comparison of naive and antigen-experienced compartments was prevented by the profiling of bulk unsorted PBMCs. Observed TCR beta diversity per million T cells fell roughly linearly with age, and a significant reduction was already apparent by age about 43. Donor CMV infection status was unknown, potentially confounding age-related changes in expanded clonotypes.

Library preparation used 5' RACE. TCRdb names Illumina HiSeq 2500 as the instrument used. A second 7 to 11 cycle PCR used a sample-barcoded 5' primer and a J-beta primer mix. A template-switch 5' adaptor carrying 12 random nucleotides introduced a unique molecular identifier onto each TCR beta cDNA molecule. Each sample yielded at least 2.5 million CDR3-containing paired-end reads. All of the RNA was converted into first-strand cDNA using the Mint cDNA synthesis kit, with a TRBC-specific oligonucleotide serving as the primer. Following uracil-DNA glycosylase treatment, a first 18-cycle PCR with universal primers M1SS and BC2_uni_R was performed on all cDNA. The authors' analysis ran thus. Normalization of each sample was performed by random selection of 1 million high-quality reads, each carrying a distinct molecular identifier. Instead of being binned into consensus sequences, reads with shared molecular identifiers were discarded. CDR3 identification, clonotype clustering and error correction used MiTCR with a Q25 quality threshold and the strictest error-elimination algorithm. A nonparametric unseen species model with Euler transformation was used to estimate lower-bound total TCR beta diversity. In TCRdb, the public reads were trimmed at Q25 with fastp and aligned with MiXCR, with productive beta chains retained. Each record represents a unique CDR3 protein, reported with the most common genes and DNA among its rows. The V and J calls reflect TCRdb's pipeline rather than the authors' work. The sample table lists around 900,000 distinct CDR3 sequences, about 53% of them with a count of one. Together, the top ten hold over 20% of the sample.

Via the germline V gene, CDR1 is SQVTM and CDR2 ANQGSEA. The CDR3 holds 12 amino acids from the cysteine to the phenylalanine. The CDR3 DNA has 36 bases and is translated from base 1. The junction carries 13 bases between V and J, which are trimmed by 7 bases and 6 bases respectively. The 39 donors, aged roughly 6 to 95 years, were systemically healthy Caucasian individuals from Russia. Around 10 milliliters of peripheral blood were collected from each donor into EDTA-treated Vacutainer tubes. Ficoll-Paque density-gradient centrifugation was used to isolate PBMCs, with at least 6.5 million per sample. Trizol reagent was used to extract total RNA from the PBMCs, yielding at least 5 micrograms per sample. For every donor, flow cytometry on a PBMC aliquot measured the percentage of naive CD45RAhigh/CD27high T cells. On this clonotype: Its cognate antigen has yet to be identified. No much larger clone exists at a distance of one base, and base qualities are not known.

Sequences were obtained from blood. Recombination connected TRBV29-1 to TRBJ2-4; the D call is tentative, TRBD1 or TRBD2, as each matches 5 bases. The TCR originated in a woman aged 55-69 years in good health. CDR3 loop: CSGWGSGNIQYF. The bases read TGCAGCGGCTGGGGGTCGGGAAACATTCAGTACTTC.